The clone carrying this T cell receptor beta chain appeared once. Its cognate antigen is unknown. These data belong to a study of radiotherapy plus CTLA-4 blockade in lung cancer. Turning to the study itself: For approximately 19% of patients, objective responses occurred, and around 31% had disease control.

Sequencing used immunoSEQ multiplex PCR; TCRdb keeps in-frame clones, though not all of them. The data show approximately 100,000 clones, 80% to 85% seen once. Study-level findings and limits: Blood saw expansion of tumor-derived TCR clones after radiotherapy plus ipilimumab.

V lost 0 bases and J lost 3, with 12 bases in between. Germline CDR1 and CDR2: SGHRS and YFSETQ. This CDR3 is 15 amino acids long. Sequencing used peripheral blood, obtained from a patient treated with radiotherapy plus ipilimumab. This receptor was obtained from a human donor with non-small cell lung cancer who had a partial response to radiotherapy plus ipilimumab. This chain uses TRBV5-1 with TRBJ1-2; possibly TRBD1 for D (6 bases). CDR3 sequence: CASSLGQGIHYGYTF. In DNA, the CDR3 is TGCGCCAGCAGCTTGGGGCAGGGGATTCACTATGGCTACACCTTC.